This T cell receptor beta chain was identified in a study of OX40 agonist ivuxolimab in advanced cancers. For the study at large: The study treated patients with ivuxolimab, an agonistic anti-OX40 (CD134) antibody.

Systemic immunosuppression or a history of autoimmune disease excluded patients. Sequenced by immunoSEQ multiplex PCR; TCRdb stores in-frame clones only, minus some. The sample shows more than 35,000 clones, about three quarters of them seen only once. This CDR3 region has 15 residues. Trimming shortened V by 0 bases and J by 3 bases, and 10 bases separated the two germline ends. Germline lookup yields CDR1 SGHDT and CDR2 YYEEEE. The starting material was CD4+ or CD8+ T cells sorted from blood, obtained in a trial of the OX40 agonist ivuxolimab. The TCR comes from an adult with an advanced solid tumor such as melanoma, head and neck, liver or kidney cancer. This chain connects TRBV5-6 to TRBJ2-1; no reliable D call. CDR3 loop: CASSLALGIYNEQFF. CDR3 in DNA: TGTGCCAGCAGCTTGGCATTAGGGATCTACAATGAGCAGTTCTTC.